This TCR beta chain was identified in a study of blood T cell repertoires in COVID-19. Study as a whole: T cells, B-cell-depleted T cells, or PBMCs supplied cDNA or gDNA.

Participants were aged roughly 18 to 90 years from about two dozen US areas. Membership in each cohort depended on participant-reported clinical history. TCRdb keeps only in-frame clones here, not all; method: immunoSEQ multiplex PCR. The data show 210,000 or so clones, 81% seen once. Germline CDR1 reads LGHNA; CDR2 reads YSLEER. The CDR3 length is 17 residues. The J segment lost 2 bases and the V segment lost 2 bases, leaving 8 bases of the junction unmatched. The gene calls are TRBV4-3 and TRBJ2-7; 11 nucleotides agree with TRBD1. The source material was PBMCs or T cells enriched from blood (not recorded which). The sequence came from a woman aged 50 to 60 with acute COVID-19. Here the CDR3 DNA reads TGCGCCAGCAGCCAACGACGCGGGACAGGGGGTACCTACGAGCAGTACTTC. Its translation is CASSQRRGTGGTYEQYF.